One sample yielded the 29 T cell receptor beta chains listed below, sequenced in a study of T-cell memory formation after mild COVID-19. TCRdb re-derived calls from the 5' RACE reads in MiXCR, one entry per CDR3 protein. The sample holds around 370,000 distinct CDR3 sequences, 21% seen once. The material sequenced was PBMCs or a T cell subset sorted from them (not recorded which). These receptors all stem from an adult woman who had mild COVID-19 (a few samples of this study predate the infection). Cell type and time point are not known.

This clonotype was seen a handful of times. The CDR3 loop reads CASSARQGDGELFF. The CDR3, as DNA: TGTGCCAGCAGTGCCCGACAGGGTGACGGGGAGCTGTTTTTT. The chain uses TRBV6-5 and TRBJ2-2; TRBD1 aligns across 7 bases. Germline-derived CDR1 and CDR2 are MNHEY and SVGAGI. The CDR3 is made up of 14 amino acids. Trimming took 5 bases from V and 7 from J; bases not matched to a gene: 7.

J is TRBJ2-7 and V is TRBV2; either TRBD1 or TRBD2 may fit D (5 bases each). The CDR3 has 14 amino acids. Germline values: CDR1 SNHLY, CDR2 FYNNEI. Trimming took off 7 bases at V and 2 bases at J, with 15 bases between the two ends. CDR3 residues: CASTLRGIPYEQYF. In nucleotides, the CDR3 is TGTGCCAGCACCCTGAGGGGTATCCCCTACGAGCAGTACTTC.

The chain couples TRBV11-2 to TRBJ2-3; TRBD2 agrees at 10 bases. From germline, CDR1 is SGHAT and CDR2 FQNNGV. CDR3 length equals 16 residues. With 4 bases clipped from V and 6 bases from J, the junction kept 10 bases outside the gene matches. The CDR3 loop reads CASSSLLAGRGDTQYF. The CDR3 coding sequence is TGTGCCAGCAGCTCTTTACTAGCGGGGAGGGGGGATACGCAGTATTTT.

This clonotype turned up a few times. This chain links TRBV20-1 with TRBJ2-3; TRBD1 matches 8 bases. Germline trimming cut 0 bases from V and 1 base from J; bases unmatched to any gene: 3. This CDR3 is 15 amino acids long. Per the germline V gene, CDR1 is DFQATT and CDR2 is SNEGSKA (reference sequence). The CDR3 nucleotides read TGCAGTGCTAGAGACCTGACAGGGGGCACAGATACGCAGTATTTT. Translated, it gives CSARDLTGGTDTQYF.

The sample holds a few counts of this clonotype. The CDR3: CASSSAGRETQYF. DNA of the CDR3: TGTGCCAGCTCCTCAGCGGGAAGGGAGACCCAGTACTTC. This chain connects TRBV25-1 to TRBJ2-5; 7 bases align to TRBD2. Germline-derived CDR1 and CDR2 are MGHDK and SYGVNS. With 8 bases clipped from V and 5 bases from J, the junction kept 8 bases outside the gene matches. The CDR3 is 13 residues long.

This clonotype occurred a few times. This chain uses TRBV7-9 with TRBJ2-1, with D perhaps matching TRBD2 (6 bases). CDR1 SEHNR and CDR2 FQNEAQ come from the germline V gene (reference sequence). CDR3 length: 17 amino acids. V dropped 5 bases and J dropped 2 bases, with 19 bases sitting between them. The CDR3 sequence is CASSPRVAERTYNEQFF. The CDR3 DNA reads TGTGCCAGCAGCCCCAGAGTAGCGGAGAGGACCTACAATGAGCAGTTCTTC.

This clonotype showed up just a few times. The J gene is TRBJ1-4, the V gene TRBV4-3, with unresolved D. CDR1 is LGHNA, CDR2 YSLEER, per germline. The V end lost 0 bases, the J end lost 7 bases, and 15 bases lay between the germline ends. The CDR3 consists of 16 residues. The DNA of the CDR3 is TGCGCCAGCAGCCAAGATGTGTTAAGGGCAGGTGAAAAACTGTTTTTT. This sequence encodes CASSQDVLRAGEKLFF.

The chain is built from TRBV11-1 and TRBJ2-1, with 9 bases aligning to TRBD2. CDR1 is SGHAT, CDR2 FQDESV, per germline (reference sequence). The trim removed 4 bases at V and 7 bases at J, leaving 8 bases unmatched. The CDR3 runs to 15 residues. CDR3 amino acids: CASSSRSGSLNEQFF. As DNA, the CDR3 is TGTGCCAGCAGCTCGCGTAGCGGGAGTCTTAATGAGCAGTTCTTC.

This clonotype was detected only a few times. V is TRBV19 and J is TRBJ2-1; 8 positions match TRBD1. V shed 6 bases and J 4 bases; nucleotides not matched to a gene: 2. CDR1 is LNHDA, CDR2 SQIVND, per germline (reference sequence). The CDR3 covers 13 residues. CDR3 sequence reads: CASRRQGYNEQFF. The CDR3, as DNA: TGTGCCAGTAGGAGACAGGGGTACAATGAGCAGTTCTTC.

This chain links TRBV5-6 with TRBJ1-1, with D maybe TRBD1 (5 bases). V was trimmed by 1 base and J by 7 bases, leaving 14 bases between them. This CDR3 is 14 amino acids long. Germline V gene data show CDR1 as SGHDT and CDR2 as YYEEEE. CDR3 coding DNA: TGTGCCAGCAGCTTGAGTAGGGGCTCTCTTGAAGCTTTCTTT. As protein: CASSLSRGSLEAFF.

This clonotype turned up a few times. The chain uses TRBV6-5 and TRBJ1-5, with D maybe TRBD1 (6 bases). Trimming took off 1 base at V and 5 bases at J, with 9 bases between the two ends. From germline, CDR1 is MNHEY and CDR2 SVGAGI. CDR3 length equals 14 residues. CDR3 coding DNA: TGTGCCAGCAGTTACTACAGGGACTATCAGCCCCAGCATTTT. This translates into CASSYYRDYQPQHF.

This chain connects TRBV5-4 to TRBJ2-5; TRBD1 aligns across 8 bases. V was clipped by 6 bases and J by 4 bases; unmatched bases: 11. The CDR3 runs 15 residues. CDR1 and CDR2 (germline): SGHNT, YYREEE (reference sequence). This CDR3 reads CASTPDRARGETQYF. Written as DNA, the CDR3 is TGTGCCAGCACCCCGGACAGGGCAAGGGGAGAGACCCAGTACTTC.

The chain is built from TRBV6-1 and TRBJ1-1; D may be TRBD1 (6 bases). This CDR3 has 15 amino acids. The V gene lost 4 bases and the J gene lost 5 bases, with 17 bases spanning the gap. Per the germline V gene, CDR1 is MNHNS and CDR2 is SASEGT. CDR3 sequence: CASSGQGGFKTEAFF. The CDR3 bases are TGTGCCAGCAGTGGTCAAGGGGGTTTTAAGACTGAAGCTTTCTTT.

This clonotype was seen a few times. This chain connects TRBV7-8 to TRBJ1-1, with a weak D call TRBD1 (5 bases). The CDR3 spans 15 residues. V gave up 1 base and J gave up 0 bases, with 9 bases separating them. CDR1 is SGHVS and CDR2 is FQNEAQ in the germline V gene. CDR3 DNA sequence: TGTGCCAGCAGCTTAGTCAGGGTGATGAACACTGAAGCTTTCTTT. Protein sequence: CASSLVRVMNTEAFF.

This clonotype was detected a few times. CDR3 loop: CASSPPGREYNEQFF. The CDR3 nucleotides read TGTGCCAGCAGCCCCCCGGGTAGGGAATACAATGAGCAGTTCTTC. The chain couples TRBV7-8 to TRBJ2-1; D uncertain. V dropped 5 bases and J dropped 4 bases, with 15 bases sitting between them. CDR3 length: 15 amino acids. Germline V lookup: CDR1 SGHVS, CDR2 FQNEAQ.

The chain carries TRBV7-2 and TRBJ2-7; 12 bases are a match to TRBD2. Per the germline V gene, CDR1 is SGHTA and CDR2 is FQGNSA. The V gene end was trimmed by 6 bases and the J gene end by 4 bases; junction bases not matched to a gene: 7. The CDR3 has 15 amino acids. CDR3 sequence: CASSSTSGRRYEQYF. In DNA, the CDR3 is TGTGCCAGCAGTTCAACTAGCGGGAGGCGTTACGAGCAGTACTTC.

The rearrangement joins TRBV5-1 to TRBJ1-1; D may be TRBD1 (5 bases). Deletions cut 1 base from V and 5 bases from J, with 18 bases between. This CDR3 comprises 16 residues. In germline, CDR1 is SGHRS, CDR2 YFSETQ. The CDR3 region has the DNA TGCGCCAGCAGCTTGAGGTCAGGACAATTAGGGACTGAAGCTTTCTTT. It yields the protein CASSLRSGQLGTEAFF.

This clonotype was seen a few times. The chain links TRBV5-1 to TRBJ1-6; D perhaps matches TRBD1 (6 bases). V shed 3 bases and J shed 6 bases, with 16 bases lying between them. CDR1 and CDR2 from the germline V gene are SGHRS and YFSETQ. CDR3 length equals 16 residues. The CDR3 loop reads CASSSKDSRGNSPLHF. In nucleotides, the CDR3 is TGCGCCAGCAGCTCCAAGGACAGTCGGGGTAATTCACCCCTCCACTTT. Complete variable domain (other parts from reference TRBV5-1 and TRBJ1-6): KAGVTQTPRYLIKTRGQQVTLSCSPISGHRSVSWYQQTPGQGLQFLFEYFSETQRNKGNFPGRFSGRQFSNSRSEMNVSTLELGDSALYLCASSSKDSRGNSPLHFGNGTRLTVT.

This rearrangement joins TRBV3-1 to TRBJ2-3, with D possibly TRBD1 on 5 matching bases. Per the germline V gene, CDR1 is LGHDT and CDR2 is YNNKEL (reference sequence). The CDR3 totals 14 residues. The V end lost 7 bases, the J end lost 1 base, and 12 bases lay between the germline ends. The CDR3 sequence is CASTSSGRTDTQYF. CDR3 in DNA: TGTGCCAGCACCTCCTCAGGGCGCACAGATACGCAGTATTTT.

The chain recombines TRBV24-1 with TRBJ2-1; TRBD2 matches 7 bases. CDR1 and CDR2 from the germline V gene are KGHDR and SFDVKD. After removal of 6 bases from V and 9 bases from J, the junction contained 13 bases not matched to a gene. The CDR3 is 15 amino acids. CDR3 sequence: CATSLEAGADTEQFF. The DNA of the CDR3 is TGTGCCACCAGTCTCGAGGCGGGAGCCGATACTGAGCAGTTCTTC.

The chain recombines TRBV6-5 with TRBJ1-5; the D gene is possibly TRBD1 (6 bases). Trimming removed 6 bases from V and 0 bases from J, with 12 bases in between. The CDR3 is made up of 15 amino acids. CDR1 MNHEY and CDR2 SVGAGI come from the germline V gene. The CDR3 is CASSLDSHSNQPQHF. In nucleotides, the CDR3 is TGTGCCAGCAGCTTGGACAGCCATAGCAATCAGCCCCAGCATTTT.

The table lists this clonotype with a few counts. The chain has TRBV5-1 and TRBJ1-2, with D possibly TRBD1 on 6 matching bases. The CDR3 is 15 residues long. Germline lookup yields CDR1 SGHRS and CDR2 YFSETQ. V was shortened by 4 bases and J by 4 bases, with 17 bases between the two germline ends. CDR3 DNA: TGCGCCAGCAGCGTGGACAGTCTCGGGGCCTATGGCTACACCTTC. This sequence encodes CASSVDSLGAYGYTF.

The gene calls are TRBV7-9 and TRBJ2-2, with 9 bases aligning to TRBD2. V lost 5 bases and J lost 4; bases outside the gene matches: 11. There are 17 residues in the CDR3. Germline V lookup: CDR1 SEHNR, CDR2 FQNEAQ (reference sequence). In nucleotides, the CDR3 is TGTGCCAGCAGCGCGGGGATAGCGGGAGTAGGCACCGGGGAGCTGTTTTTT. It is translated as CASSAGIAGVGTGELFF.

The chain recombines TRBV19 with TRBJ1-2, with D perhaps TRBD1 (5 bases). Germline values: CDR1 LNHDA, CDR2 SQIVND (reference sequence). Deletions cut 5 bases from V and 1 base from J, with 23 bases between. The CDR3 runs 18 residues. CDR3 DNA: TGTGCCAGTAGTCCCATCCAGAGAGGACACCTCCTTAACTATGGCTACACCTTC. Protein sequence: CASSPIQRGHLLNYGYTF.

The rearrangement links TRBV5-4 to TRBJ2-1, with D unresolved. The ends were cut back, 1 base at V and 1 base at J, with 9 bases in the middle. The germline V gene has CDR1 SGHNT and CDR2 YYREEE (reference sequence). CDR3 length equals 15 residues. CDR3 sequence (DNA): TGTGCCAGCAGCTTGAGTGGTCCTTCCTACAATGAGCAGTTCTTC. Protein sequence: CASSLSGPSYNEQFF.

The CDR3: CSAREGLNEQFF. Here the CDR3 DNA reads TGCAGTGCTAGAGAGGGCCTCAATGAGCAGTTCTTC. This chain links TRBV20-1 with TRBJ2-1; unclear D gene. CDR1 is DFQATT and CDR2 is SNEGSKA in the germline V gene (reference sequence). This CDR3 contains 12 residues. Trimming pared 0 bases from V and 6 bases from J, leaving 6 bases between.

The V gene is TRBV11-1, the J gene TRBJ2-1, with 9 bases matching TRBD2. The germline V gene encodes CDR1 SGHAT and CDR2 FQDESV (reference sequence). The length of the CDR3 is 15 residues. The V gene end was trimmed by 5 bases and the J gene end by 3 bases; junction bases not matched to a gene: 5. The CDR3 sequence: CASSETSGHYNEQFF. In DNA form, the CDR3 reads TGTGCCAGCAGCGAGACTAGCGGCCACTACAATGAGCAGTTCTTC.

This clonotype has more than one count but fewer than ten. V gene TRBV24-1 combines with J gene TRBJ1-2; no firm D call. Germline assignment: CDR1 KGHDR and CDR2 SFDVKD. There are 12 residues in the CDR3. Trimming shortened V by 3 bases and J by 4 bases, and 5 bases separated the two germline ends. The CDR3 nucleotides read TGTGCCACCAGTGATAACACCTATGGCTACACCTTC. It yields the protein CATSDNTYGYTF.

This sequence joins TRBV11-2 and TRBJ2-3; TRBD2 agrees at 12 bases. The V gene end was trimmed by 6 bases and the J gene end by 9 bases; junction bases not matched to a gene: 10. CDR1 and CDR2 (germline): SGHAT, FQNNGV. This CDR3 spans 15 amino acids. The CDR3 DNA is TGTGCCAGCAGATCAACTAGCGGGAGGCCCGGCACGCAGTATTTT. It encodes CASRSTSGRPGTQYF.